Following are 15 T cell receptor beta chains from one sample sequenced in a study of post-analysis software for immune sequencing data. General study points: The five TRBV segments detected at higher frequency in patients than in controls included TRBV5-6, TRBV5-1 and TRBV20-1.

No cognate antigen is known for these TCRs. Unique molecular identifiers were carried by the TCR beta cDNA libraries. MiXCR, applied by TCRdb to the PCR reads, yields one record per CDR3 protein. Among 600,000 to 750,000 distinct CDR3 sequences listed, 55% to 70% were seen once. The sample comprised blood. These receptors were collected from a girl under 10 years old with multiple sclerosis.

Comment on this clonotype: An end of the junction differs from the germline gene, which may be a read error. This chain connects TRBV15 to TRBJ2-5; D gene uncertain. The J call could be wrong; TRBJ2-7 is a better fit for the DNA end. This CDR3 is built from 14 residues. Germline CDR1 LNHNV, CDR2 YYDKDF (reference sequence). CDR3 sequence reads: CAASRDFEEYEQYF. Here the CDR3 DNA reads TGTGCCGCCAGCAGAGATTTTGAGGAATACGAGCAGTACTTC.

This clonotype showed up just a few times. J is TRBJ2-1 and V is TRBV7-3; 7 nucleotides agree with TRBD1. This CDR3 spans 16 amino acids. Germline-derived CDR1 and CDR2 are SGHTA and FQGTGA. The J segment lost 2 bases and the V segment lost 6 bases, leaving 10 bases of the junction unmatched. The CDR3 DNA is TGTGCCAGCAGTCCGTCCACACAGGGGACCTACAATGAGCAGTTCTTC. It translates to CASSPSTQGTYNEQFF.

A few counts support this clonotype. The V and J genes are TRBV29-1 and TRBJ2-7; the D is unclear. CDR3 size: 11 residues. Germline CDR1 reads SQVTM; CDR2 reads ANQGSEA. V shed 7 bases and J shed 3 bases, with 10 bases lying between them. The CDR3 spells CSGVWLYEQYF. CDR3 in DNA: TGCAGCGGAGTTTGGCTCTACGAGCAGTACTTC.

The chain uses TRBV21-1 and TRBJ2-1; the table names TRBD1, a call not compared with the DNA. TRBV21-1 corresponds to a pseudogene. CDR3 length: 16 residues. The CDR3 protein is CASPLRRGAGRSEQFF. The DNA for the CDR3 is TGTGCCAGTCCGCTGAGGAGGGGGGCAGGCCGGAGTGAGCAGTTCTTC.

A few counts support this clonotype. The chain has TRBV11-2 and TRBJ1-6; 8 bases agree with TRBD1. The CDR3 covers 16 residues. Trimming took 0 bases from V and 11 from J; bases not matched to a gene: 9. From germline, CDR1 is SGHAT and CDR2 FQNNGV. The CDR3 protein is CASSLDVGQGGAPLHF. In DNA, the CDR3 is TGTGCCAGCAGCTTAGATGTTGGACAGGGAGGGGCACCCCTCCACTTT.

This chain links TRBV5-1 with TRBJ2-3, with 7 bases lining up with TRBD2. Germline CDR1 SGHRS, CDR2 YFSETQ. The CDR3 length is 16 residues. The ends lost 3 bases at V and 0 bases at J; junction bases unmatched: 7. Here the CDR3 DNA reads TGCGCCAGCAGCTCGAGAAGACTAGCAAGCACAGATACGCAGTATTTT. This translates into CASSSRRLASTDTQYF. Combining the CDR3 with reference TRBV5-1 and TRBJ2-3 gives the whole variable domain KAGVTQTPRYLIKTRGQQVTLSCSPISGHRSVSWYQQTPGQGLQFLFEYFSETQRNKGNFPGRFSGRQFSNSRSEMNVSTLELGDSALYLCASSSRRLASTDTQYFGPGTRLTVL.

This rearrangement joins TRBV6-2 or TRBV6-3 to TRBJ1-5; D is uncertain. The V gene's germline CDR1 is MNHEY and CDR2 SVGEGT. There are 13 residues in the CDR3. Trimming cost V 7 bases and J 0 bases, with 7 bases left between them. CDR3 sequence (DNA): TGTGCCAGCAAACAGTATAGCAATCAGCCCCAGCATTTT. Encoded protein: CASKQYSNQPQHF.

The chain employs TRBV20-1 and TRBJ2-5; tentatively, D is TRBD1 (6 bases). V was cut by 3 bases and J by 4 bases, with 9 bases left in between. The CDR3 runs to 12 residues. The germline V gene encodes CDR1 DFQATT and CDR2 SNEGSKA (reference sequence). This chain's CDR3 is CSASQGSETQYF. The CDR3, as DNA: TGCAGTGCTAGCCAGGGGTCAGAGACCCAGTACTTC.

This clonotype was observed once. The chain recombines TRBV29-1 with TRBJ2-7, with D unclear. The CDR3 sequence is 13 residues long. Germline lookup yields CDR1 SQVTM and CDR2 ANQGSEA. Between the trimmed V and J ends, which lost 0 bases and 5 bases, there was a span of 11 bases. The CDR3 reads CSVEDRRNHEQYF. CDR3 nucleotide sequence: TGCAGCGTTGAAGATCGCAGGAACCACGAGCAGTACTTC.

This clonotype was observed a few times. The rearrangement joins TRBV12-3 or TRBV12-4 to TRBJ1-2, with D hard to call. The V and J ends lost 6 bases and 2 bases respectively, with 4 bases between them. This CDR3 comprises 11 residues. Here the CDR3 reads CASRQNYGYTF. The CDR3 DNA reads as TGTGCCAGCAGACAGAACTATGGCTACACCTTC.

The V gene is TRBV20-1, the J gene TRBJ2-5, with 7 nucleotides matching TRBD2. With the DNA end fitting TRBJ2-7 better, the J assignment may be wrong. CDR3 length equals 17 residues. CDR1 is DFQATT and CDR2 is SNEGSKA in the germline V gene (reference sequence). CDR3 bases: TGCAGTGCCACGTTTGGGGTGGGGCGGGAGATATACTACGAGCAGTACTTC. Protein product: CSATFGVGREIYYEQYF.

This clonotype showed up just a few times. CDR3 loop: CASSRRDSSYNEQFF. Here the CDR3 DNA reads TGTGCCAGCAGCCGTAGGGACAGCTCCTACAATGAGCAGTTCTTC. The J gene is TRBJ2-1, the V gene TRBV3-1, with 7 bases that match TRBD1. CDR1 and CDR2 from the germline V gene are LGHDT and YNNKEL (reference sequence). The trim removed 4 bases at V and 0 bases at J, leaving 3 bases unmatched. The CDR3 runs to 15 residues.

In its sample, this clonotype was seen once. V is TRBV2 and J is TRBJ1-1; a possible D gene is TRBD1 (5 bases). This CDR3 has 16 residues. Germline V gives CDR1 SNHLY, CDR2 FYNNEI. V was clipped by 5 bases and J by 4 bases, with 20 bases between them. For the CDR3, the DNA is TGTGCCAGCAGTCTACTAGGCACAGGAGAAGGCACTGAAGCTTTCTTT. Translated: CASSLLGTGEGTEAFF.

CDR3 sequence reads: CASSPPGQVGRTEAFF. Written as DNA, the CDR3 is TGTGCCAGCAGCCCACCGGGACAGGTGGGGAGAACTGAAGCTTTCTTT. This sequence joins TRBV7-9 and TRBJ1-1; 8 positions match TRBD1. CDR1 SEHNR and CDR2 FQNEAQ come from the germline V gene (reference sequence). The CDR3 has 16 amino acids. The V and J ends lost 5 bases and 5 bases, in that order; junction bases with no gene match: 13.

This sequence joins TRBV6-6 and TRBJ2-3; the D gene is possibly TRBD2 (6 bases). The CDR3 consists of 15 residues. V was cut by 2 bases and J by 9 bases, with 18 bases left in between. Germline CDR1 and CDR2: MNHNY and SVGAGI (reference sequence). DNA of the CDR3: TGTGCCAGCAGTTACACGGGACTCTCCCCCCGCACGCAGTATTTT. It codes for CASSYTGLSPRTQYF.